Given below is one T cell receptor (beta chain) in context. The PCR template was genomic DNA. The TCR beta CDR3 region was amplified using 30 forward and 13 reverse primers. TCRdb re-called the multiplex PCR reads through MiXCR, storing one row per CDR3 protein. The sample consists of a few hundred thousand distinct CDR3 sequences, roughly 48% of them appearing once. The sample originates from a study of type 1 and type 2 diabetes patients. Study in general: Participants included type 1 and type 2 diabetes patients plus nondiabetic controls.

Input material: peripheral blood mononuclear cells (PBMCs). This sequence originates from a man between 18 and 35 years old with type 2 diabetes.

CDR3 coding DNA: TGTGCCAGCAGTACTTCCCCGGACACTGAAGCTTTCTTT. Translated: CASSTSPDTEAFF. The gene calls are TRBV12-3 or TRBV12-4 and TRBJ1-1; no clear D gene. V lost 5 bases and J lost 3, with 10 bases in between. The CDR3 length is 13 residues.